These 20 T cell receptor beta chains share one sample of origin, sequenced in a study of T cells in Graves' hyperthyroidism and ophthalmopathy (dated by TCRdb to between 2018 and 2020). Library creation used multiplex PCR. TCRdb lists the instrument as Illumina HiSeq 2000. The TCR beta CDR3 regions were amplified from the RNA transcripts. The TCR CDR3 was subjected to a first round of RT-PCR using the HTBI primer set and the Qiagen OneStep RT-PCR kit. TCRdb cleaned the public reads at Q25 with fastp, built clones with MiXCR and kept in-frame beta chains. Rows are combined by CDR3 protein, so each entry shows the most common genes and DNA. This sample holds approximately 600,000 distinct CDR3 sequences; over 12% were observed only once. Over 3.5% of the sample comes from the top ten. The specimen sequenced was blood. The source is a woman aged 40-49 years with Graves' ophthalmopathy.

The V gene is TRBV7-9, the J gene TRBJ2-7; TRBD1 or TRBD2 may be the D gene (5 bases each). The V and J ends lost 5 bases and 0 bases respectively, with 14 bases between them. Germline V CDR1 and CDR2: SEHNR, FQNEAQ (reference sequence). This CDR3 comprises 15 residues. CDR3 sequence (DNA): TGTGCCAGCAGCCCCCCGGGACGGTCCTCCTACGAGCAGTACTTC. Residues: CASSPPGRSSYEQYF.

This clonotype was seen a few times. This rearrangement joins TRBV29-1 to TRBJ1-1; no clear D gene. Germline CDR1 reads SQVTM; CDR2 reads ANQGSEA. This CDR3 contains 12 residues. CDR3 sequence reads: CSGSAGSTEAFF. Written as DNA, the CDR3 is TGCAGTGGCTCAGCGGGGAGCACTGAAGCTTTCTTT.

This clonotype was observed a few times. The CDR3 is CAWSYTRDEQYF. The DNA of the CDR3 is TGTGCCTGGAGTTACACCCGCGACGAGCAGTACTTC. The chain employs TRBV30 and TRBJ2-7; the D is unclear. The V and J ends lost 2 bases and 5 bases respectively, with 10 bases between them. In germline, CDR1 is GTSNPN, CDR2 SVGIG (reference sequence). This CDR3 region has 12 residues.

In its sample, this clonotype was seen once. This chain connects TRBV7-9 to TRBJ2-2; D gene uncertain. There are 14 residues in the CDR3. Deletions cut 10 bases from V and 0 bases from J, with 12 bases between. CDR1 and CDR2 (germline): SEHNR, FQNEAQ (reference sequence). The CDR3 DNA reads as TGTGCCACCCTCCAGAAAACGAACACCGGGGAGCTGTTTTTT. It is translated as CATLQKTNTGELFF.

The DNA of the CDR3 is TGTGCCAGCAGAATCGGGAGGGTCCTCTCCTACGAGCAGTACTTC. Its translation: CASRIGRVLSYEQYF. This rearrangement joins TRBV6-2 or TRBV6-3 to TRBJ2-7; 8 nucleotides line up with TRBD2. Germline CDR1 is MNHEY and CDR2 is SVGEGT. J gave up 0 bases and V 6 bases, and 7 bases lay outside the gene matches. The CDR3 contains 15 residues.

In this sample, this clonotype turned up many times. The rearrangement uses TRBV6-5 and TRBJ2-2; D uncertain. Trimming left V 2 bases short and J 4 bases short, with 11 bases between. Germline loops: CDR1 MNHEY, CDR2 SVGAGI. The CDR3 runs 15 residues. The CDR3 region is CASSYRRAGTGELFF. CDR3 DNA sequence: TGTGCCAGCAGTTACCGCCGGGCCGGCACCGGGGAGCTGTTTTTT.

This clonotype was recorded many times. The gene calls are TRBV20-1 and TRBJ1-2, with a weak D call TRBD1 (5 bases). Trimming took off 0 bases at V and 11 bases at J, with 16 bases between the two ends. This CDR3 region has 13 residues. CDR1 is DFQATT and CDR2 is SNEGSKA in the germline V gene (reference sequence). The CDR3 is CSARDQGGRRYTF. CDR3 DNA sequence: TGCAGTGCTAGAGATCAGGGAGGACGTCGATACACCTTC.

This clonotype has ten or more counts. The chain carries TRBV12-3 or TRBV12-4 and TRBJ2-7, with 14 positions matching TRBD2. This CDR3 region has 17 residues. With 3 bases clipped from V and 5 bases from J, the junction kept 9 bases outside the gene matches. Here the CDR3 reads CASSFRTSGRPDHEQYF. In DNA form, the CDR3 reads TGTGCCAGCAGTTTTAGGACTAGCGGGAGGCCCGATCACGAGCAGTACTTC.

The table lists this clonotype with many counts. The chain has TRBV11-2 and TRBJ1-1; D may be TRBD1 (5 bases). Trimming removed 5 bases at V and 5 bases at J, with 18 bases between. This CDR3 region has 15 residues. The germline gives CDR1 SGHAT, CDR2 FQNNGV. CDR3 DNA: TGTGCCAGCAGCCTCGATCGGGGGGGGAGGACTGAAGCTTTCTTT. It is translated as CASSLDRGGRTEAFF. The whole variable domain, remainder taken from reference TRBV11-2 and TRBJ1-1, is EAGVAQSPRYKIIEKRQSVAFWCNPISGHATLYWYQQILGQGPKLLIQFQNNGVVDDSQLPKDRFSAERLKGVDSTLKIQPAKLEDSAVYLCASSLDRGGRTEAFFGQGTRLTVV.

The chain recombines TRBV29-1 with TRBJ2-7; TRBD2 matches at 12 bases. CDR1 is SQVTM, CDR2 ANQGSEA, per germline. Trimming cost V 0 bases and J 4 bases; bases outside gene matches: 4. The CDR3 is made up of 15 amino acids. CDR3 coding DNA: TGCAGCGTTGAAGATACTAGCGGGAGGCGTTACGAGCAGTACTTC. It is translated as CSVEDTSGRRYEQYF.

The chain uses TRBV6-1 and TRBJ1-5; no definite D call. Germline assignment: CDR1 MNHNS and CDR2 SASEGT. Deletions cut 1 base from V and 9 bases from J, with 10 bases between. This CDR3 region has 13 residues. The CDR3 DNA follows: TGTGCCAGCAGTGAAGAGCCCCCCCGGCCCCAGCATTTT. Translation gives CASSEEPPRPQHF.

CDR3 residues: CASSQGTGKGNTEAFF. DNA of the CDR3: TGCGCCAGCAGCCAAGGGACAGGGAAGGGGAACACTGAAGCTTTCTTT. The chain carries TRBV4-3 and TRBJ1-1; TRBD1 matches at 8 bases. The CDR3 contains 16 residues. Germline V CDR1 and CDR2: LGHNA, YSLEER. Trimming cost V 1 base and J 1 base; bases outside gene matches: 5.

This chain links TRBV4-3 with TRBJ1-2, with TRBD1 matching over 10 bases. J gave up 4 bases and V 4 bases, and 9 bases lay outside the gene matches. Germline loops: CDR1 LGHNA, CDR2 YSLEER. The CDR3 loop spans 16 amino acids. The CDR3 sequence: CASSPGTGVHFYGYTF. For the CDR3, the DNA is TGCGCCAGCAGCCCCGGGACAGGGGTCCACTTCTATGGCTACACCTTC.

In this sample, this clonotype turned up many times. The J gene is TRBJ1-1, the V gene TRBV27; D not certain. V dropped 0 bases and J dropped 4 bases, with 9 bases sitting between them. The CDR3 sequence is 14 residues long. Germline V gene lookup returns CDR1 MNHEY and CDR2 SMNVEV (reference sequence). CDR3 in amino acids: CASSLSYWATEAFF. The CDR3 nucleotides are TGTGCCAGCAGTTTATCGTACTGGGCCACTGAAGCTTTCTTT.

The sample holds many counts of this clonotype. J is TRBJ1-1 and V is TRBV29-1; 9 bases align to TRBD1. CDR1 SQVTM and CDR2 ANQGSEA come from the germline V gene. J lost 4 bases, V lost 7 bases, and 7 bases had no gene match. The CDR3 spans 13 residues. The CDR3 spells CSAETGGITEAFF. The CDR3 DNA reads as TGCAGCGCCGAAACAGGGGGCATCACTGAAGCTTTCTTT.

This clonotype was recorded only once. This may arise from a read error, as a much more abundant clone is one base away. The V call is TRBV12-3 or TRBV12-4, the J call TRBJ2-7; TRBD2 agrees at 8 bases. The CDR3 totals 14 residues. V lost 1 base to trimming and J lost 10 bases; unmatched junction nucleotides: 9. DNA for the CDR3: TGTGCCAGCAGTTTAGGAGCGGGAGTTCGCGATCAGTACTTC. Its protein product is CASSLGAGVRDQYF.

This clonotype was counted many times. The J gene is TRBJ2-7, the V gene TRBV28, with 8 bases aligning to TRBD1. The CDR3 spans 13 residues. V lost 6 bases to trimming and J lost 6 bases; unmatched junction nucleotides: 7. Germline CDR1 is MDHEN and CDR2 is SYDVKM. The CDR3 sequence is CASRLFQGAEQYF. CDR3 nucleotides: TGTGCCAGCAGGCTATTCCAGGGGGCCGAGCAGTACTTC.

This clonotype showed up many times. The V call is TRBV20-1, the J call TRBJ2-4; tentative D call: TRBD1 (6 bases). The ends were cut back, 6 bases at V and 0 bases at J, with 12 bases in the middle. CDR1 and CDR2 (germline): DFQATT, SNEGSKA (reference sequence). The CDR3 extends over 14 amino acids. CDR3 in DNA: TGCAGTGCCGACGACAGGACAGCCAAAAACATTCAGTACTTC. As protein: CSADDRTAKNIQYF.

This clonotype appeared many times. The chain is built from TRBV12-3 or TRBV12-4 and TRBJ2-3, with 8 nucleotides matching TRBD2. This CDR3 comprises 14 residues. With 10 bases clipped from V and 1 base from J, the junction kept 7 bases outside the gene matches. In DNA, the CDR3 is TGTGCCACGGGAGCGGGGGTCGGCACAGATACGCAGTATTTT. Translation: CATGAGVGTDTQYF.

This clonotype was observed many times. The gene calls are TRBV27 and TRBJ2-5; 10 positions agree with TRBD2. V was clipped by 4 bases and J by 0 bases; unmatched bases: 2. Germline V gene lookup returns CDR1 MNHEY and CDR2 SMNVEV (reference sequence). The CDR3 runs 15 residues. The CDR3: CASSSGLAYQETQYF. CDR3 in DNA: TGTGCCAGCAGTTCGGGACTAGCGTACCAAGAGACCCAGTACTTC.